This TCR beta chain originates from a study of cytomegalovirus exposure and HLA in healthy donors. Primers: 60 Vbeta forward and 13 Jbeta reverse. Sequenced by immunoSEQ multiplex PCR; TCRdb stores in-frame clones only, minus some. The sample shows around 160,000 clones, about 77% of them seen only once. When sampled, the donors appeared nominally healthy, though they likely had unrecorded immune exposures. CDR3 size: 13 residues. CDR1 and CDR2 (germline): SEHNR, FQNEAQ (reference sequence). This clone was counted a single time. Antigen unknown. Its ends do not fully match the called genes, so a read error is possible. General study results and limits: The study designated around 150 TCR beta chains cytomegalovirus-associated.

Sequenced sample: PBMCs. The gene calls are TRBV7-9 and TRBJ1-1; D unclear. The clonotype comes from a male donor in good health and CMV-seropositive. CDR3 nucleotides: TGTTCCAGCAGCTTAGAAGGCGGGACTGAAGCTTTCTTT. Its translation is CSSSLEGGTEAFF.